This T cell receptor (beta chain) was documented in a study of cytomegalovirus exposure and HLA in healthy donors. Study-level results: Later on, analysis showed that most CMV-associated TCR beta chains appeared to be HLA-restricted. Judged likely to be a sequencing artifact was a cluster of highly shared sequence variants. A further, later analysis showed that HLA-associated TCR beta chains (compared with equally common others) were more clonally expanded. Most TCR sequences were uncommon, yet certain public TCRs appeared in many donors.

Notes on this clone: Its antigen is unidentified.

13 Jbeta primers and 60 Vbeta primers were used for the PCR. Clones were sequenced by immunoSEQ multiplex PCR, and TCRdb holds only the in-frame ones, with some missing. This table has roughly 180,000 clones, 9.5% appearing once. Germline V gene lookup returns CDR1 WSHSY and CDR2 SAAADI. V was pared by 8 bases and J by 0 bases, with 14 bases between. This CDR3 region has 14 residues. The TCR sequence derives from a woman in her 30s in good health and CMV-seropositive. The sequencing sample was made of PBMCs. This chain connects TRBV10-2 to TRBJ2-7; D is unresolved. The CDR3 nucleotides are TGCGCCAGCTCCAGAGTACTACTCTCCTACGAGCAGTACTTC. Protein product: CASSRVLLSYEQYF.